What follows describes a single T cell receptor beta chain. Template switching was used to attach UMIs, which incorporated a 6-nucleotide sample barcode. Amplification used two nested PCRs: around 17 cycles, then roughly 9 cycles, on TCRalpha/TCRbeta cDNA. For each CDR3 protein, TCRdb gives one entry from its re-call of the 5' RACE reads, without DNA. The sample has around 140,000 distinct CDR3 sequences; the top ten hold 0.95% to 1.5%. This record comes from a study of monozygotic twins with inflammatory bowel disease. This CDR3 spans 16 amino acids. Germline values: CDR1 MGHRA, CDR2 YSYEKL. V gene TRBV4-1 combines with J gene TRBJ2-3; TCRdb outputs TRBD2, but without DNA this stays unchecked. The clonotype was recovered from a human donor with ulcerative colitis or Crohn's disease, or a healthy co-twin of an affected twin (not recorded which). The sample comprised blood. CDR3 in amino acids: CASSPMGRREADTQYF.